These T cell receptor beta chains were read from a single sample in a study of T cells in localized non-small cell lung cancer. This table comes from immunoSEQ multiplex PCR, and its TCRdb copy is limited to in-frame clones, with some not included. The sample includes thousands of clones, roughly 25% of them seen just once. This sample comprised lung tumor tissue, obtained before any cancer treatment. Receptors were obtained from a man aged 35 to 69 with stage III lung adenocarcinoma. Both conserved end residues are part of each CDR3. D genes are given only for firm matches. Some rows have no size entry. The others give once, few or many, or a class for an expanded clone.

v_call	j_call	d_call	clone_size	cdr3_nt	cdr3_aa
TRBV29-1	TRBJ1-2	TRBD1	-	TGCAGCGTTCGCGAACAGGGGGACTATGGCTACACCTTC	CSVREQGDYGYTF
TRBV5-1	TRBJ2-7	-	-	TGCGCCAGCAGCTTGGGCCACAGGGATCTGGCCGAGCAGTACTTC	CASSLGHRDLAEQYF
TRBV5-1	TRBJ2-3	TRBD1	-	TGCGCCAGCGGCGGGACAGGGGGCTCGGTAGATACGCAGTATTTT	CASGGTGGSVDTQYF
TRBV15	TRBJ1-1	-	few	TGTGCCACCAGCAGAGATCAGGTTTTGAACACTGAAGCTTTCTTT	CATSRDQVLNTEAFF
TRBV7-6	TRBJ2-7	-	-	TGTGCCAGCAGCTTAGAATACTTGAGGACCTACGAGCAGTACTTC	CASSLEYLRTYEQYF
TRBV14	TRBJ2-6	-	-	TGTGCCAGCAGCCAAGATATTGGATACGGCTTCGGGGCCAACGTCCTGACTTTC	CASSQDIGYGFGANVLTF
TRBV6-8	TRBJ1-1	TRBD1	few	TGTGCCAGCAGAGCTACAGGGGTCACTGAAGCTTTCTTT	CASRATGVTEAFF
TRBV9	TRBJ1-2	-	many	TGTGCCAGCAGCTTAGGGCGGGATGGCTACACCTTC	CASSLGRDGYTF
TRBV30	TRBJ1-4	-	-	TGTGCCTGGAGCTGGGGAATCCCGGGGAATGAAAAACTGTTTTTT	CAWSWGIPGNEKLFF
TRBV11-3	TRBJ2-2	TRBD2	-	TGTGCCAGCAGCCCGTATAGCGGGGGTACCGGGGAGCTGTTTTTT	CASSPYSGGTGELFF
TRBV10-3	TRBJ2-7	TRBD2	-	TGTGCCATCAGTGAGTCCGGGACTATTTGGGACTACTACGAGCAGTACTTC	CAISESGTIWDYYEQYF
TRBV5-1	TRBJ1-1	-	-	TGCGCCAGCAGCCCGGCCGGGTTAGCCCACACTGAAGCTTTCTTT	CASSPAGLAHTEAFF
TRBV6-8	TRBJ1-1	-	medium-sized	TGTGCCAGCAGAAGACAGGAAACGTTGAACACTGAAGCTTTCTTT	CASRRQETLNTEAFF
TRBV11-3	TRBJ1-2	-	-	TGTGCCAGCAGCCCTTCCTCAGGATCCTATGGCTACACCTTC	CASSPSSGSYGYTF
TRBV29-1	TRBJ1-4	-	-	TGCAGCGTTTCCAGGTCAACTAATGAAAAACTGTTTTTT	CSVSRSTNEKLFF
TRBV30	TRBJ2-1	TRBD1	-	TGTGCCTGCCCAGGGGCAGGGGGCCGGATCAATGAGCAGTTCTTC	CACPGAGGRINEQFF
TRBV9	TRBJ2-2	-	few	TGTGCCAGCAGCTTAAGTTCAGGGCGGCTGTTTTTT	CASSLSSGRLFF
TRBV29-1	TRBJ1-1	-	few	TGCAGCGTTCGACCGACAGGGAACACTGAAGCTTTCTTT	CSVRPTGNTEAFF
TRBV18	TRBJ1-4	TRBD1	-	TGTGCCAGCTCACGGACAGGACCGCCAACTAATGAAAAACTGTTTTTT	CASSRTGPPTNEKLFF
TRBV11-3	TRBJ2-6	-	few	TGTGCCAGCAGCGGGGGGGCCATCACTTCTGGGGCCAACGTCCTGACTTTC	CASSGGAITSGANVLTF
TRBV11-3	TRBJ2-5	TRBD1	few	TGTGCCAGCAGCTCCGGACAGGGATTCGAAGAGACCCAGTACTTC	CASSSGQGFEETQYF
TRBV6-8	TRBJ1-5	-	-	TGTGCCAGCAGTTACGGTTTTAGCAATCAGCCCCAGCATTTT	CASSYGFSNQPQHF
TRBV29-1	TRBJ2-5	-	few	TGCAGCGTTGTCAGTGGAGGGAGCGAGACCCAGTACTTC	CSVVSGGSETQYF
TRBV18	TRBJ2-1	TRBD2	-	TGTGCCAGCTCACCACCGGGGGGGATTAATTACAATGAGCAGTTCTTC	CASSPPGGINYNEQFF
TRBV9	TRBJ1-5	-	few	TGTGCCAGCAGTTTCGACGGACGTTCCAATCAGCCCCAGCATTTT	CASSFDGRSNQPQHF
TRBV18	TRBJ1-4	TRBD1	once	TGTGCCAGCTCAAGGAACCAGGGGGATGCGCTGGCTAATGAAAAACTGTTTTTT	CASSRNQGDALANEKLFF
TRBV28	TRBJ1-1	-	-	TGTGCCAGCAGTCCCGGACACGTGAACACTGAAGCTTTCTTT	CASSPGHVNTEAFF
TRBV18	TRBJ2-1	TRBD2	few	TGTGCCAGCTCACCATCAAGGCTGACTAGCGGGGGAAGGTACAATGAGCAGTTCTTC	CASSPSRLTSGGRYNEQFF
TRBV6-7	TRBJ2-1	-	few	TGTGCCAGCAGTTTTAACAATGAGCAGTTCTTC	CASSFNNEQFF
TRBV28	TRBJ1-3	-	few	TGTGCCAGCAGTTCCGGGACTCTTGGAAACACCATATATTTT	CASSSGTLGNTIYF
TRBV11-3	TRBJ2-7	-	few	TGTGCCAGCAGCTCCCAGGGGGGGCCCTACGAGCAGTACTTC	CASSSQGGPYEQYF
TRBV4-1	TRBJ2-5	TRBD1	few	TGCGCCAGCAGCATGGACAGGGTGGGATTGGAGACCCAGTACTTC	CASSMDRVGLETQYF
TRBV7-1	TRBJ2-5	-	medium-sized	TGTGCCAGCAGCTACGGAGTAGGGGAGACCCAGTACTTC	CASSYGVGETQYF
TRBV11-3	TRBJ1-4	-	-	TGTGCCAGCAGCCAAGGGGTAGGTGGAGAAAAACTGTTTTTT	CASSQGVGGEKLFF
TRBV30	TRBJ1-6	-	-	TGTGCCTGGAGTAATCGAGGCCAGGGTGAGTCACCCCTCCACTTT	CAWSNRGQGESPLHF
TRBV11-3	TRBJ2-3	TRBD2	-	TGTGCCAGCAGCTGGGCAGGGACTAGCGGGGGACCTGCGGATACGCAGTATTTT	CASSWAGTSGGPADTQYF
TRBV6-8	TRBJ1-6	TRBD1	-	TGTGCCAGCATCGCCGGGACAGGGGGTTCACCCCTCCACTTT	CASIAGTGGSPLHF
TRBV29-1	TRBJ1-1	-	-	TGCAGCGTTGAAGCGACTCTCGAACCGAACACTGAAGCTTTCTTT	CSVEATLEPNTEAFF
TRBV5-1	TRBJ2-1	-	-	TGCGCCAGCAGCTTGGAGGAGGGGGGGAGGAGCAATGAGCAGTTCTTC	CASSLEEGGRSNEQFF
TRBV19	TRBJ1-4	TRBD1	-	TGTGCCAGTCGATGGTGGACAGGGGTAAAGGAAAAACTGTTTTTT	CASRWWTGVKEKLFF
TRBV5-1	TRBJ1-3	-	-	TGCGCCAGCAGCTCAAACACCGGCTCTGGAAACACCATATATTTT	CASSSNTGSGNTIYF
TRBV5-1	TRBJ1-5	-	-	TGCGCCAGCAAAGCGGGCCCCGCTGATCAGCCCCAGCATTTT	CASKAGPADQPQHF
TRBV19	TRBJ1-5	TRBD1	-	TGTGCCAGTAGCGAACGACAGGGGGCTTTGGGCAATCAGCCCCAGCATTTT	CASSERQGALGNQPQHF
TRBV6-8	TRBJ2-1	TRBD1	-	TGTGCCAGCAGTAAAGGGACAGGGCAAGTCAATGAGCAGTTCTTC	CASSKGTGQVNEQFF
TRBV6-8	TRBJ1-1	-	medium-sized	TGTGCCAGCAGGCCGGACGGAATGAACACTGAAGCTTTCTTT	CASRPDGMNTEAFF
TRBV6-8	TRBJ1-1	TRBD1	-	TGTGCCAGCAGTTCCATCGACAGGGCCAACACTGAAGCTTTCTTT	CASSSIDRANTEAFF